A single T cell receptor (beta chain) is shown here with its context. Its antigen remains unidentified. The germline V gene has CDR1 ENHRY and CDR2 SYGVKD. CDR3 size: 15 residues. Losses at the gene ends were 6 bases for V and 2 bases for J; bases not matched to a gene: 8. This entry comes from a study of T cell repertoires in cytomegalovirus infection. Whole-study context: Shared public TCR beta signatures pointed to both CMV infection and a matching HLA type.

Study findings and constraints: Cumulative public TCR beta family frequency identified CMV carriers with the relevant HLA.

Using its own MiXCR run on the reads, TCRdb lists one record per CDR3 protein. The sample lists approximately 190,000 distinct CDR3 sequences, 28% occurring once. The chain has TRBV10-3 and TRBJ1-2; 8 bases agree with TRBD1. The specimen sequenced was PBMCs. The clonotype was recovered from a human donor in good health (CMV status not recorded). Some clones in this sample may be carry-over from other donors' samples. This chain's CDR3 is CAISPRTGTNYGYTF. Here the CDR3 DNA reads TGTGCCATCAGCCCCAGGACAGGGACAAACTATGGCTACACCTTC.